Shown below are 14 T cell receptor beta chains from a single sample sequenced in a study of cytomegalovirus exposure and HLA in healthy donors (dated by TCRdb to the late 2010s). The method was the immunoSEQ multiplex PCR assay. A mixture of 60 forward primers for TCR Vbeta segments and 13 reverse primers for TCR Jbeta segments was used in the multiplex PCR. Sourced from immuneACCESS, this table was stored by TCRdb with only in-frame sequences that have V and J called. A share of the clones is absent; for the studies checked, an unresolved V gene accounts for under half, and the remainder has no known explanation. Here the sample has 85,000 to 130,000 clones; around 72% occur a single time. Around an eighth of the sample is taken by the ten largest. Sequencing was performed on PBMCs. The receptors shown here come from a male donor in good health and CMV-seropositive.

This chain connects TRBV10-3 to TRBJ2-7, with a weak D call TRBD1 (7 bases). The length of the CDR3 is 13 residues. CDR1 ENHRY and CDR2 SYGVKD come from the germline V gene. V lost 6 bases, J lost 7 bases, and 16 bases lay in between. CDR3 residues: CAISERAGGEQYF. DNA of the CDR3: TGTGCCATCAGCGAGAGGGCAGGGGGGGAGCAGTACTTC.

This clone was found a few times. This sample includes further DNA sequences coding for the same CDR3. The chain couples TRBV4-3 to TRBJ1-1; D possibly corresponds to TRBD1 (5 bases). The CDR3 is 14 residues long. Trimming removed 0 bases at V and 1 base at J, with 6 bases between. The germline gives CDR1 LGHNA, CDR2 YSLEER. This CDR3 is CASSQDRGNTEAFF. CDR3 coding DNA: TGCGCCAGCAGCCAAGATAGGGGGAACACTGAAGCTTTCTTT.

The V call is TRBV7-2, the J call TRBJ2-1; TRBD2 might be the D (6 bases). The CDR3 is 15 residues long. The germline V and J ends were trimmed by 6 bases and 4 bases, with 16 bases remaining between them. Looked up from germline, CDR1 is SGHTA and CDR2 is FQGNSA. CDR3 nucleotide sequence: TGTGCCAGCAGTCACGGAAGGGAGGCGTACAATGAGCAGTTCTTC. Amino acid sequence: CASSHGREAYNEQFF.

The chain combines TRBV6-5 with TRBJ1-1; TRBD1 aligns across 7 bases. The CDR3 runs to 14 residues. The trim removed 2 bases at V and 5 bases at J, leaving 5 bases unmatched. Per the germline V gene, CDR1 is MNHEY and CDR2 is SVGAGI. CDR3 nucleotides: TGTGCCAGCAGTTACAGCGCAGGGGGTACTGAAGCTTTCTTT. It codes for CASSYSAGGTEAFF.

V gene TRBV14 combines with J gene TRBJ1-6, with 9 bases aligning to TRBD1. The CDR3 spans 17 residues. Trimming took 4 bases from V and 6 from J; bases not matched to a gene: 10. Per the germline V gene, CDR1 is SGHDN and CDR2 is FVKESK. Here the CDR3 DNA reads TGTGCCAGCAGCCCCAGAACAGGGGGCATTGTTAATTCACCCCTCCACTTT. Protein product: CASSPRTGGIVNSPLHF.

In the case of this clone: One end of the junction does not line up with germline, which may come from a read error. The chain employs TRBV7-7 and TRBJ2-2, with 7 nucleotides matching TRBD1. The V gene's germline CDR1 is SSHAT and CDR2 FNYEAQ (reference sequence). The CDR3 extends over 14 amino acids. The CDR3 is CASSLAWTGGELFF. CDR3 DNA: TGTGCTAGCAGCTTAGCGTGGACAGGCGGGGAGCTGTTTTTT.

The chain uses TRBV18 and TRBJ2-3; 7 bases map to TRBD2. The length of the CDR3 is 14 residues. The junction had 6 bases not matched to a gene; V was cut back by 3 bases and J by 6 bases. Germline V lookup: CDR1 KGHSH, CDR2 LQKENI. The CDR3 spells CASSPSGTTDTQYF. For the CDR3, the DNA is TGTGCCAGCTCACCGTCCGGGACTACGGATACGCAGTATTTT.

The rearrangement links TRBV19 to TRBJ2-2, with D uncertain. V was pared by 7 bases and J by 3 bases, with 6 bases between. The CDR3 extends over 12 amino acids. Per germline, CDR1 LNHDA and CDR2 SQIVND (reference sequence). The CDR3 spells CASKRYTGELFF. CDR3 nucleotides: TGTGCCAGTAAGAGGTACACCGGGGAGCTGTTTTTT.

The rearrangement uses TRBV5-8 and TRBJ1-5; TRBD1 might be the D (5 bases). Trimming pared 1 base from V and 3 bases from J, leaving 8 bases between. In germline, CDR1 is SGHTS, CDR2 YDEGEE. This CDR3 comprises 14 residues. DNA of the CDR3: TGTGCCAGCAGCTTGAACAGGATCAATCAGCCCCAGCATTTT. Protein product: CASSLNRINQPQHF. The full variable domain, completed using reference TRBV5-8 and TRBJ1-5, is EAGVTQSPTHLIKTRGQQATLRCSPISGHTSVYWYQQALGLGLQFLLWYDEGEERNRGNFPPRFSGRQFPNYSSELNVNALELEDSALYLCASSLNRINQPQHFGDGTRLSIL.

The chain links TRBV5-6 to TRBJ2-3, with 7 bases identical to TRBD2. After removal of 7 bases from V and 2 bases from J, the junction contained 16 bases not matched to a gene. This CDR3 spans 17 amino acids. The germline gives CDR1 SGHDT, CDR2 YYEEEE. Written as DNA, the CDR3 is TGTGCCAGCGGTTCTTCACTTTGGACTAGGGTCACAGATACGCAGTATTTT. Translation gives CASGSSLWTRVTDTQYF.

The chain combines TRBV10-3 with TRBJ2-3; 11 bases fit TRBD2. There are 16 residues in the CDR3. Per the germline V gene, CDR1 is ENHRY and CDR2 is SYGVKD. The V and J ends lost 2 bases and 5 bases, in that order; junction bases with no gene match: 6. CDR3 coding DNA: TGTGCCATCAGTGAGAGGGGTAGCGGGGGGGGAGATACGCAGTATTTT. Amino acid sequence: CAISERGSGGGDTQYF.

CDR3 sequence reads: CASSPGGGSSGNTIYF. CDR3 coding DNA: TGCGCCAGCAGCCCCGGGGGCGGGAGCTCTGGAAACACCATATATTTT. This chain links TRBV5-1 with TRBJ1-3; D may be TRBD1 (6 bases). The germline CDR1 and CDR2 sequences are SGHRS and YFSETQ. The CDR3 has 16 amino acids. The V end lost 4 bases, the J end lost 0 bases, and 14 bases lay between the germline ends. Filled out from reference TRBV5-1 and TRBJ1-3, the complete variable domain reads KAGVTQTPRYLIKTRGQQVTLSCSPISGHRSVSWYQQTPGQGLQFLFEYFSETQRNKGNFPGRFSGRQFSNSRSEMNVSTLELGDSALYLCASSPGGGSSGNTIYFGEGSWLTVV.

This rearrangement joins TRBV4-2 to TRBJ2-5, with TRBD2 matching 9 bases. Per germline, CDR1 LGHNA and CDR2 YNFKEQ. V lost 0 bases, J lost 3 bases, and 11 bases stayed unmatched. The CDR3 runs 18 residues. The CDR3 reads CASSQEGGGAGGKETQYF. In nucleotides, the CDR3 is TGTGCCAGCAGCCAAGAGGGCGGGGGGGCCGGGGGGAAAGAGACCCAGTACTTC.

CDR3 DNA: TGTGCCAGCAGGGTGGACAGGGGAGGGACCAAAAACATTCAGTACTTC. Its translation: CASRVDRGGTKNIQYF. The chain has TRBV2 and TRBJ2-4, with 9 bases lining up with TRBD1. The CDR3 contains 16 residues. CDR1 is SNHLY and CDR2 is FYNNEI in the germline V gene. V trimming: 6 bases; J trimming: 2 bases; junction bases outside the gene matches: 8.